Listed below are T cell receptor beta chains from one sample, sequenced in a study of blood T cell repertoires in COVID-19. TCRdb's table, derived via immunoSEQ multiplex PCR, lists solely in-frame clones and lacks some. The table includes fewer than 120,000 clones, roughly 85% detected once. The sample comprised peripheral blood. These receptors originate from a woman of 80 years or more with active or convalescent COVID-19. Both conserved end residues are part of each CDR3. Each record gives: J gene, D gene, V gene, clone size, CDR3 protein, CDR3 DNA. A D gene is named only where the DNA matches it firmly. Rows give clone size only sometimes, using once, few, many, or a class for an expanded clone.

j_gene: TRBJ2-7; d_gene: TRBD2; v_gene: TRBV5-4; abundance: .; CDR3aa: CASSLGGGRWYEQYF; CDR3nt: TGTGCCAGCAGCTTGGGGGGCGGGAGATGGTACGAGCAGTACTTC
j_gene: TRBJ2-1; d_gene: TRBD2; v_gene: TRBV29-1; abundance: .; CDR3aa: CSVAGGALEQFF; CDR3nt: TGCAGCGTTGCCGGGGGGGCGCTTGAGCAGTTCTTC
j_gene: TRBJ1-1; d_gene: TRBD1; v_gene: TRBV20-1; abundance: .; CDR3aa: CSASDARQGMNTEAFF; CDR3nt: TGCAGTGCTAGTGACGCACGACAGGGAATGAACACTGAAGCTTTCTTT
j_gene: TRBJ2-3; d_gene: TRBD2; v_gene: TRBV2; abundance: few; CDR3aa: CASKVAGGPFTDTQYF; CDR3nt: TGTGCCAGCAAGGTAGCGGGAGGCCCCTTCACAGATACGCAGTATTTT
j_gene: TRBJ1-2; d_gene: TRBD1; v_gene: TRBV11-2; abundance: once; CDR3aa: CASSQGQNNYGYTF; CDR3nt: TGTGCCAGCAGCCAGGGACAGAATAACTATGGCTACACCTTC
j_gene: TRBJ2-7; d_gene: TRBD1; v_gene: TRBV4-3; abundance: .; CDR3aa: CASSQRQGTGEQYF; CDR3nt: TGCGCCAGCAGCCAAAGACAGGGTACTGGCGAGCAGTACTTC
j_gene: TRBJ2-7; d_gene: .; v_gene: TRBV10-3; abundance: once; CDR3aa: CAISDLRTTYEQYF; CDR3nt: TGTGCCATCAGTGACTTACGGACAACTTACGAGCAGTACTTC
j_gene: TRBJ1-2; d_gene: .; v_gene: TRBV10-3; abundance: .; CDR3aa: CAIGGSGIREVAGYTF; CDR3nt: TGTGCCATCGGGGGGAGTGGAATCAGGGAGGTTGCTGGCTACACCTTC
j_gene: TRBJ1-5; d_gene: .; v_gene: TRBV12-3/TRBV12-4; abundance: few; CDR3aa: CASQGQIDQPQHF; CDR3nt: TGTGCCAGCCAAGGACAGATAGATCAGCCCCAGCATTTT
j_gene: TRBJ2-7; d_gene: TRBD2; v_gene: TRBV18; abundance: few; CDR3aa: CASSRALAGGHYEQYF; CDR3nt: TGTGCCAGCTCACGCGCCCTAGCGGGAGGCCATTACGAGCAGTACTTC
j_gene: TRBJ2-5; d_gene: .; v_gene: TRBV7-9; abundance: .; CDR3aa: CASSIGVETQYF; CDR3nt: TGTGCCAGCAGCATCGGGGTTGAGACCCAGTACTTC
j_gene: TRBJ1-2; d_gene: .; v_gene: TRBV18; abundance: few; CDR3aa: CASSPDSNYGYTF; CDR3nt: TGTGCCAGCTCACCGGACAGTAACTATGGCTACACCTTC
j_gene: TRBJ2-7; d_gene: .; v_gene: TRBV2; abundance: .; CDR3aa: CASSENSLDYYEQYF; CDR3nt: TGTGCCAGCAGTGAAAACAGTCTCGACTACTACGAGCAGTACTTC
j_gene: TRBJ1-2; d_gene: TRBD1; v_gene: TRBV19; abundance: few; CDR3aa: CASSMEGQGDYGYTF; CDR3nt: TGTGCCAGTAGTATGGAAGGACAGGGGGACTATGGCTACACCTTC
j_gene: TRBJ2-7; d_gene: TRBD1; v_gene: TRBV11-2; abundance: few; CDR3aa: CASEDRGPHEQYF; CDR3nt: TGTGCCAGCGAGGACAGGGGACCCCACGAGCAGTACTTC
j_gene: TRBJ2-1; d_gene: TRBD2; v_gene: TRBV3-1/TRBV3-2; abundance: .; CDR3aa: CASSQGGTSGPGSYNEQFF; CDR3nt: TGTGCCAGCAGCCAAGGAGGGACTAGCGGGCCGGGCTCCTACAATGAGCAGTTCTTC
j_gene: TRBJ2-7; d_gene: TRBD1; v_gene: TRBV7-9; abundance: .; CDR3aa: CASRARAGGQYEQYF; CDR3nt: TGTGCCAGCAGGGCCCGGGCAGGGGGACAGTACGAGCAGTACTTC
j_gene: TRBJ1-1; d_gene: .; v_gene: TRBV2; abundance: once; CDR3aa: CAGARSMNTEAFF; CDR3nt: TGTGCGGGTGCCAGGTCCATGAACACTGAAGCTTTCTTT
j_gene: TRBJ2-1; d_gene: .; v_gene: TRBV14; abundance: .; CDR3aa: CASSRDRGQFF; CDR3nt: TGTGCCAGCAGCCGCGACCGGGGGCAGTTCTTC
j_gene: TRBJ2-1; d_gene: TRBD2; v_gene: TRBV29-1; abundance: .; CDR3aa: CRAVKNRGLAGLPYNEQFF; CDR3nt: TGCAGGGCCGTCAAAAACCGCGGACTAGCGGGACTCCCCTACAATGAGCAGTTCTTC
j_gene: TRBJ2-1; d_gene: TRBD2; v_gene: TRBV19; abundance: .; CDR3aa: CASAPTAALLAGWMYNEQFF; CDR3nt: TGTGCCAGCGCCCCGACCGCCGCTTTGCTAGCGGGATGGATGTACAATGAGCAGTTCTTC
j_gene: TRBJ1-5; d_gene: .; v_gene: TRBV4-1; abundance: once; CDR3aa: CASSQTPGLSNQPQHF; CDR3nt: TGCGCCAGCAGCCAAACCCCAGGGCTTAGCAATCAGCCCCAGCATTTT
j_gene: TRBJ2-1; d_gene: .; v_gene: TRBV29-1; abundance: .; CDR3aa: CSGGEQVYYNEQFF; CDR3nt: TGCAGCGGGGGGGAACAGGTTTACTACAATGAGCAGTTCTTC
j_gene: TRBJ1-3; d_gene: .; v_gene: TRBV29-1; abundance: once; CDR3aa: CSVPRCLRGNTIYF; CDR3nt: TGCAGCGTCCCTCGATGCCTCCGGGGAAACACCATATATTTT
j_gene: TRBJ2-5; d_gene: .; v_gene: TRBV3-1/TRBV3-2; abundance: .; CDR3aa: CASSRSRETQYF; CDR3nt: TGTGCCAGCAGCCGGTCCAGAGAGACCCAGTACTTC
j_gene: TRBJ2-5; d_gene: TRBD1; v_gene: TRBV29-1; abundance: .; CDR3aa: CSAETGVETQYF; CDR3nt: TGCAGCGCAGAGACAGGGGTGGAGACCCAGTACTTC
j_gene: TRBJ2-1; d_gene: TRBD2; v_gene: TRBV6-6; abundance: many; CDR3aa: CASSLLAGGASGTNEQFF; CDR3nt: TGTGCCAGCAGTCTACTCGCAGGCGGGGCTAGCGGGACGAATGAGCAGTTCTTC
j_gene: TRBJ1-1; d_gene: TRBD1; v_gene: TRBV20-1; abundance: .; CDR3aa: CSASPSRDRAHPTPAFF; CDR3nt: TGCAGTGCTAGTCCATCCCGGGACAGGGCTCACCCGACGCCTGCTTTCTTT
j_gene: TRBJ1-4; d_gene: TRBD1; v_gene: TRBV5-1; abundance: .; CDR3aa: CASSLGQGVTNEKLFF; CDR3nt: TGCGCCAGCAGCTTAGGACAGGGGGTCACTAATGAAAAACTGTTTTTT
j_gene: TRBJ2-7; d_gene: .; v_gene: TRBV5-1; abundance: .; CDR3aa: CASSTGGGEQYF; CDR3nt: TGCGCCAGCAGCACGGGTGGAGGCGAGCAGTACTTC
j_gene: TRBJ2-3; d_gene: TRBD2; v_gene: TRBV5-1; abundance: .; CDR3aa: CASSSSGTSVGDTQYF; CDR3nt: TGCGCCAGCAGCTCGTCCGGGACTAGCGTGGGAGATACGCAGTATTTT
j_gene: TRBJ2-5; d_gene: .; v_gene: TRBV7-2; abundance: .; CDR3aa: CASRRPGEETQYF; CDR3nt: TGTGCCAGCAGACGTCCAGGGGAAGAGACCCAGTACTTC
j_gene: TRBJ1-6; d_gene: .; v_gene: TRBV28; abundance: .; CDR3aa: CASSLLGSSYNSPLHF; CDR3nt: TGTGCCAGCAGTTTATTAGGGAGCTCCTATAATTCACCCCTCCACTTT
j_gene: TRBJ1-5; d_gene: TRBD1; v_gene: TRBV28; abundance: .; CDR3aa: CATATGEYQPQHF; CDR3nt: TGTGCCACCGCGACAGGGGAATATCAGCCCCAGCATTTT
j_gene: TRBJ2-2; d_gene: .; v_gene: TRBV7-9; abundance: .; CDR3aa: CASSFPLAVTNTGELFF; CDR3nt: TGTGCCAGCAGCTTTCCGTTGGCGGTGACGAACACCGGGGAGCTGTTTTTT
j_gene: TRBJ1-6; d_gene: .; v_gene: TRBV5-4; abundance: .; CDR3aa: CASSLVGGAESPLHF; CDR3nt: TGTGCCAGCAGCTTGGTGGGGGGTGCGGAGTCACCCCTCCACTTT
j_gene: TRBJ2-7; d_gene: TRBD2; v_gene: TRBV7-2; abundance: .; CDR3aa: CASSLRLAGGPKSIEQYF; CDR3nt: TGTGCCAGCAGCCTGCGACTAGCGGGAGGGCCGAAGTCGATCGAGCAGTACTTC
j_gene: TRBJ1-1; d_gene: TRBD1; v_gene: TRBV6-5; abundance: .; CDR3aa: CASSYSGAYRGEAFF; CDR3nt: TGTGCCAGCAGTTACTCGGGGGCATACAGGGGTGAAGCTTTCTTT
j_gene: TRBJ1-1; d_gene: .; v_gene: TRBV2; abundance: .; CDR3aa: CASQDRKNTEAFF; CDR3nt: TGTGCCAGCCAGGACAGAAAGAACACTGAAGCTTTCTTT
j_gene: TRBJ1-2; d_gene: TRBD1; v_gene: TRBV2; abundance: few; CDR3aa: CASSDGGQGNYGYTF; CDR3nt: TGTGCCAGCAGTGACGGCGGACAGGGCAACTATGGCTACACCTTC
j_gene: TRBJ2-1; d_gene: TRBD2; v_gene: TRBV6-2/TRBV6-3; abundance: .; CDR3aa: CASSSSGSDNEQFF; CDR3nt: TGTGCCAGCAGTTCAAGCGGGAGCGACAATGAGCAGTTCTTC
j_gene: TRBJ2-7; d_gene: .; v_gene: TRBV7-2; abundance: .; CDR3aa: CASSYRVGEQYF; CDR3nt: TGTGCCAGCAGCTACAGGGTAGGCGAGCAGTACTTC
j_gene: TRBJ2-1; d_gene: .; v_gene: TRBV21-1; abundance: .; CDR3aa: CASSKVETGVGDNEQFF; CDR3nt: TGTGCCAGCAGCAAAGTTGAAACGGGAGTAGGGGACAATGAGCAGTTCTTC
j_gene: TRBJ2-5; d_gene: TRBD2; v_gene: TRBV18; abundance: .; CDR3aa: CASSPAGPRAQYF; CDR3nt: TGTGCCAGCTCCCCAGCGGGACCTCGGGCCCAGTACTTC
j_gene: TRBJ2-7; d_gene: TRBD2; v_gene: TRBV11-2; abundance: once; CDR3aa: CASSLDEREPSYEQYF; CDR3nt: TGTGCCAGCAGCTTAGATGAGCGGGAACCCTCCTACGAGCAGTACTTC
j_gene: TRBJ2-5; d_gene: .; v_gene: TRBV5-1; abundance: .; CDR3aa: CASSSGEWGTQYF; CDR3nt: TGCGCCAGCAGCTCCGGGGAATGGGGGACCCAGTACTTC
j_gene: TRBJ2-1; d_gene: .; v_gene: TRBV7-3; abundance: .; CDR3aa: CASSFIVEGVRFF; CDR3nt: TGTGCCAGCAGCTTTATAGTCGAGGGAGTTAGGTTCTTC
j_gene: TRBJ1-3; d_gene: .; v_gene: TRBV28; abundance: .; CDR3aa: CASTTQGSGNTIYF; CDR3nt: TGTGCCAGCACAACACAGGGCTCTGGAAACACCATATATTTT
j_gene: TRBJ2-6; d_gene: TRBD2; v_gene: TRBV10-3; abundance: .; CDR3aa: CAIRGTSGRSELSGANVLTF; CDR3nt: TGTGCCATCAGGGGGACTAGCGGGAGATCCGAGTTGTCTGGGGCCAACGTCCTGACTTTC
j_gene: TRBJ1-2; d_gene: .; v_gene: TRBV6-5; abundance: .; CDR3aa: CATVKGPDSLYGYTF; CDR3nt: TGTGCCACCGTAAAAGGACCCGACAGTCTCTATGGCTACACCTTC
j_gene: TRBJ2-5; d_gene: TRBD2; v_gene: TRBV19; abundance: .; CDR3aa: CASSMGRAWQETQYF; CDR3nt: TGTGCCAGTAGTATGGGGAGGGCCTGGCAAGAGACCCAGTACTTC
j_gene: TRBJ1-4; d_gene: TRBD1; v_gene: TRBV7-9; abundance: .; CDR3aa: CASSTGGRQGTNEKLFF; CDR3nt: TGTGCCAGCAGCACAGGGGGGAGGCAGGGCACTAATGAAAAACTGTTTTTT
j_gene: TRBJ2-7; d_gene: TRBD2; v_gene: TRBV5-1; abundance: .; CDR3aa: CASSLSVFSGGPREQYF; CDR3nt: TGCGCCAGCAGCTTGTCGGTTTTCTCGGGAGGGCCGAGGGAGCAGTACTTC